A selection of T cell receptor beta chains follows, all from one sample in a study of cytomegalovirus exposure and HLA in healthy donors. TCRdb's table, derived via immunoSEQ multiplex PCR, lists solely in-frame clones and lacks some. Counted here are approximately 140,000 clones, roughly 87% occurring once; the ten biggest clones make up roughly 0.53%. Input material: PBMCs. The source of these receptors is a woman aged 40 to 50 in good health and CMV-seronegative. Both conserved end residues are part of each CDR3. Each record gives: D gene, V gene, clone size, J gene, CDR3 DNA, CDR3 protein. D genes are given only for firm matches. Rows give clone size only sometimes, using once, few, many, or a class for an expanded clone.

d_call: -
v_call: TRBV25-1
clone_size: -
j_call: TRBJ1-4
cdr3_nt: TGTGCCAGCAGTAAGTTAGGGAGTTTGGAAAAACTGTTTTTT
cdr3_aa: CASSKLGSLEKLFF

d_call: TRBD2
v_call: TRBV28
clone_size: -
j_call: TRBJ2-2
cdr3_nt: TGTGCCAGCAGGCCCCCGGCAGTAGCGGGAGCTGGTGGGGAGCTGTTTTTT
cdr3_aa: CASRPPAVAGAGGELFF

d_call: -
v_call: TRBV10-3
clone_size: -
j_call: TRBJ1-3
cdr3_nt: TGTGCCATCAGTGATAACAGCTACGGAAACACCATATATTTT
cdr3_aa: CAISDNSYGNTIYF

d_call: -
v_call: TRBV11-2
clone_size: -
j_call: TRBJ1-2
cdr3_nt: TGTGCCAGCAGCTTAGGACGGAGCGGCTACACCTTC
cdr3_aa: CASSLGRSGYTF

d_call: TRBD1
v_call: TRBV6-5
clone_size: -
j_call: TRBJ1-2
cdr3_nt: TGTGCCAGCACCGAGACAGGGGGTGACTATGGCTACACCTTC
cdr3_aa: CASTETGGDYGYTF

d_call: TRBD1
v_call: TRBV7-9
clone_size: few
j_call: TRBJ1-1
cdr3_nt: TGTGCCAGCAGCTTACAGGGGGCAGCCACTGAAGCTTTCTTT
cdr3_aa: CASSLQGAATEAFF

d_call: -
v_call: TRBV7-9
clone_size: -
j_call: TRBJ2-1
cdr3_nt: TGTGCCAGCAGCTTCGCAGGGTCGTTGGTCAATGAGCAGTTCTTC
cdr3_aa: CASSFAGSLVNEQFF

d_call: TRBD2
v_call: TRBV9
clone_size: -
j_call: TRBJ2-1
cdr3_nt: TGTGCCAGCAGCGTCTCGACTAGCGGGTATGAGCAGTTCTTC
cdr3_aa: CASSVSTSGYEQFF

d_call: TRBD2
v_call: TRBV6-1
clone_size: -
j_call: TRBJ2-7
cdr3_nt: TGTGCCAGCAGTGAAGTTAGCGGGAGCTCCTACGAGCAGTACTTC
cdr3_aa: CASSEVSGSSYEQYF

d_call: -
v_call: TRBV7-3
clone_size: once
j_call: TRBJ2-1
cdr3_nt: TGCATCGGTGCCCATGAGCAGTTCTTC
cdr3_aa: CIGAHEQFF

d_call: -
v_call: TRBV10-2
clone_size: few
j_call: TRBJ2-7
cdr3_nt: TGCGCCAGCAGTGAGTCCCCCCGAAGCTTAACTTCCTACGAGCAGTACTTC
cdr3_aa: CASSESPRSLTSYEQYF

d_call: -
v_call: TRBV20-1
clone_size: -
j_call: TRBJ1-2
cdr3_nt: TGCACCGTCGAGGGAAATGGCTACACCTTC
cdr3_aa: CTVEGNGYTF

d_call: TRBD1
v_call: TRBV10-2
clone_size: -
j_call: TRBJ1-1
cdr3_nt: TGCGCCAGCAGGGCTCTACAGGGGGGCACTGAAGCTTTCTTT
cdr3_aa: CASRALQGGTEAFF

d_call: -
v_call: TRBV5-4
clone_size: -
j_call: TRBJ1-2
cdr3_nt: TGTGCCAGCAGCTTGGTAGGGAGCCTCTCTAACTATGGCTACACCTTC
cdr3_aa: CASSLVGSLSNYGYTF

d_call: -
v_call: TRBV30
clone_size: -
j_call: TRBJ2-1
cdr3_nt: TGTGCCTGGACCTTTATTCGGACACTCAGCTCCTACAATGAGCAGTTCTTC
cdr3_aa: CAWTFIRTLSSYNEQFF

d_call: -
v_call: TRBV5-5
clone_size: -
j_call: TRBJ2-7
cdr3_nt: TGTGCCAGCAGCTTGGTAGGAGGAACCTACGAGCAGTACTTC
cdr3_aa: CASSLVGGTYEQYF

d_call: TRBD1
v_call: TRBV28
clone_size: -
j_call: TRBJ2-1
cdr3_nt: TGTGCCAGCAGTCCACAGACACGGGACAGGCCCCCCTACAATGAGCAGTTCTTC
cdr3_aa: CASSPQTRDRPPYNEQFF

d_call: -
v_call: TRBV28
clone_size: -
j_call: TRBJ2-7
cdr3_nt: TGTGCCAGCAGTTTGCGGGGGCCCTCCTACGAGCAGTACTTC
cdr3_aa: CASSLRGPSYEQYF

d_call: -
v_call: TRBV5-1
clone_size: -
j_call: TRBJ2-7
cdr3_nt: TGCGCCAGCAGCTCCCTTACACCTCTCTACGAGCAGTACTTC
cdr3_aa: CASSSLTPLYEQYF

d_call: TRBD1
v_call: TRBV19
clone_size: -
j_call: TRBJ1-4
cdr3_nt: TGTGCCAGTACCCGGACAGGGACTAATGAAAAACTGTTTTTT
cdr3_aa: CASTRTGTNEKLFF

d_call: TRBD2
v_call: TRBV5-4
clone_size: -
j_call: TRBJ2-1
cdr3_nt: TGTGCCAGCAGCTCCAAAGCGGGAGGGCCCTACAATGAGCAGTTCTTC
cdr3_aa: CASSSKAGGPYNEQFF

d_call: -
v_call: TRBV6-1
clone_size: -
j_call: TRBJ1-1
cdr3_nt: TGTGCCAGCGGTACTGCACGAGGGACTGAAGCTTTCTTT
cdr3_aa: CASGTARGTEAFF

d_call: TRBD1
v_call: TRBV27
clone_size: -
j_call: TRBJ1-1
cdr3_nt: TGTGCCAGCAGTTCTAAGGGGGCACGTGAAGCTTTCTTT
cdr3_aa: CASSSKGAREAFF

d_call: TRBD2
v_call: TRBV7-9
clone_size: -
j_call: TRBJ2-5
cdr3_nt: TGTGCCAGCAGCTTACCAGCGGGGGCCCCTAAAGAGACCCAGTACTTC
cdr3_aa: CASSLPAGAPKETQYF

d_call: TRBD2
v_call: TRBV7-9
clone_size: once
j_call: TRBJ2-5
cdr3_nt: TGTTCCAGCAGCTCAGCGGGAGGGCCAGGGAGGGAGACCCAGTACTTC
cdr3_aa: CSSSSAGGPGRETQYF